This entry features one T cell receptor (beta chain) sequence. This clone's antigen is unknown. Per-nucleotide qualities are absent, and no much larger clonotype sits a single base away. The data were taken from a study of chemoradiotherapy in HPV16-positive cancers (dated by TCRdb to between 2021 and 2023). Background for the entire study: Using functional T-cell assays on cells from two HPV16-positive patients, the researchers defined candidate HPV-specific T-cell clones and common TCR motifs. Whether T-cell immunity against the HPV oncoproteins E6 and E7 changes during chemoradiotherapy and whether survival is affected by this immunity were examined in the study. TCR repertoires from roughly 87 patients with HPV-related cancers were then used to track the candidate HPV-specific TCRs and motifs.

The protocol used for the library was the immunoSEQ multiplex PCR assay. The clones in this table, taken by TCRdb from immuneACCESS, are in-frame only. Not every clone is retained; where verified, under half of the shortfall comes from an unresolved V gene, and the cause of the rest is unknown. In all, the sample holds 2,500 to 3,000 clones, and around 90% of those were seen once. The biggest ten clones account for 4% of the sample. The junction shows trimming of 6 bases on V and 2 bases on J, plus 13 bases between the germline ends. From the germline V gene, CDR1 is MDHEN and CDR2 is SYDVKM. From the cysteine up to the phenylalanine, the CDR3 has a length of 14 residues. Of all the DNA, just the CDR3 is kept, 42 bases in frame from base 1. General study outcomes and caveats: Expansion of candidate HPV-specific clones and E7-related TCR motifs was observed in the tumor microenvironment during treatment, whereas no such expansion was observed for non-HPV-specific T cells. The functional definition of HPV-specific T cells was derived from only two HPV16-positive patients, and the survival association was reported for HPV16-positive patients. In HPV16-positive patients, expansion of HPV-responsive T cells during chemoradiotherapy was found to be associated with improved recurrence-free survival.

Because repertoires were sampled repeatedly during chemoradiotherapy, clonal expansion in the tumor microenvironment could be followed. Recombination joined TRBV28 with TRBJ1-1; too little of a D gene remains to name it. Sequencing was performed on tumor tissue, taken from a patient who underwent chemoradiotherapy. The clonotype originates from a human donor with HPV-associated anogenital cancer. Read as DNA, the sequence is TGTGCCAGCAGACCGATGAAGGTAAACACTGAAGCTTTCTTT. It codes for CASRPMKVNTEAFF.